This TCR beta chain is from a study of Ad26.COV2.S vaccination and SARS-CoV-2 variants. Study in general: The authors gave Ad26.COV2.S intramuscularly, either once or twice 56 days apart. Study observations and caveats: Higher spike-specific TCR breadth was found in vaccine recipients than in placebo recipients. Breadth, reportedly substantial, characterized the spike-specific CD8+ and CD4+ T cell responses after vaccination. Total T cell responses may have been underestimated by the TCR breadth and depth analyses.

Generated by immunoSEQ multiplex PCR, the TCRdb table keeps only in-frame clones and is missing some. The sample holds 350,000 to 500,000 clones, 89% seen once. The treatment: approximately 18 received Ad26.COV2.S at low or high dose, single or two shots; five or six received placebo; per-sample allocation not given. Day 63 following the first vaccine or placebo injection was when the samples were taken. The CDR3 sequence is 10 residues long. Germline CDR1 is DFQATT and CDR2 is SNEGSKA (reference sequence). As for this clone: What it binds is unknown. An end of the junction differs from the germline gene, which may be a read error.

V is TRBV20-1 and J is TRBJ2-5; D remains ambiguous. The receptor comes from a person between 18 and 59 years old who received the Ad26.COV2.S COVID-19 vaccine or a placebo. The specimen comprised peripheral blood, sampled in a trial of Ad26.COV2.S vaccine versus placebo. The DNA for the CDR3 is TGCAGTGCCAGAATAGAGAGCCAGTACTTC. Amino acids: CSARIESQYF.